Shown below are 15 T cell receptor beta chains from a single sample sequenced in a study of T cell repertoires in cytomegalovirus infection. For these TCRs, the target antigens are not known. TCRdb reanalysed the reads using MiXCR and keeps one entry per CDR3 protein. The sample consists of approximately 730,000 distinct CDR3 sequences, roughly 36% of them appearing once. The source was cultured PBMCs, collected from culture after CMV antigen stimulation. These receptors came from a human donor in good health (CMV status not recorded). Some clones in this sample may be carry-over from other donors' samples.

The V call is TRBV7-8, the J call TRBJ2-7; 7 bases match TRBD1. Germline CDR1 is SGHVS and CDR2 is FQNEAQ. CDR3 length equals 15 residues. J lost 2 bases, V lost 3 bases, and 7 bases had no gene match. The CDR3 nucleotides read TGTGCCAGCAGCTTCAGGGGACAGTCAGCCTACGAGCAGTACTTC. Protein product: CASSFRGQSAYEQYF.

This clonotype was detected ten times or more. This chain links TRBV7-9 with TRBJ2-3; D is uncertain. Trimming left V 5 bases short and J 4 bases short, with 10 bases between. The CDR3 spans 13 residues. Germline values: CDR1 SEHNR, CDR2 FQNEAQ (reference sequence). CDR3 in amino acids: CASSPPGADTQYF. DNA for the CDR3: TGTGCCAGCAGCCCCCCCGGCGCAGATACGCAGTATTTT.

The chain links TRBV29-1 to TRBJ1-1, with a weak D call TRBD1 (5 bases). V was clipped by 6 bases and J by 10 bases, with 15 bases between them. Per germline, CDR1 SQVTM and CDR2 ANQGSEA. The CDR3 length is 11 residues. The CDR3: CSVLQGRVAFF. CDR3 nucleotide sequence: TGCAGCGTCCTTCAGGGCAGGGTAGCTTTCTTT.

This clonotype was seen at least ten times. V and J are TRBV7-6 and TRBJ2-1; TRBD2 agrees at 8 bases. V trimming: 6 bases; J trimming: 9 bases; junction bases outside the gene matches: 10. The CDR3 consists of 14 residues. Germline values: CDR1 SGHVS, CDR2 FNYEAQ. CDR3 amino acids: CASREQAGDGEQFF. The CDR3 coding sequence is TGTGCCAGCAGGGAACAAGCGGGAGACGGTGAGCAGTTCTTC.

This chain joins TRBV6-2 or TRBV6-3 and TRBJ1-2; D remains ambiguous. CDR1 and CDR2 (germline): MNHEY, SVGEGT. This CDR3 region has 13 residues. V was pared by 6 bases and J by 3 bases, with 11 bases between. The CDR3 nucleotides are TGTGCCAGCAGACCGACGGGATACTATGGCTACACCTTC. Translating it yields CASRPTGYYGYTF.

This clonotype was seen a few times. The chain employs TRBV7-9 and TRBJ2-1, with 8 bases aligning to TRBD2. Trimming at V came to 5 bases and at J to 4 bases, leaving 7 bases not matched to a gene. The CDR3 runs to 15 residues. Germline V gene lookup returns CDR1 SEHNR and CDR2 FQNEAQ (reference sequence). CDR3 coding DNA: TGTGCCAGCAGCATGAGCGGGAGTGTGTACAATGAGCAGTTCTTC. It specifies CASSMSGSVYNEQFF.

This clonotype was seen only a few times. The chain employs TRBV2 and TRBJ1-1; unclear D gene. The CDR3 is made up of 13 amino acids. Germline V gene sequence: CDR1 SNHLY, CDR2 FYNNEI. Trimming shortened V by 5 bases and J by 4 bases, and 11 bases separated the two germline ends. This chain's CDR3 is CASSSAARTEAFF. The CDR3 DNA reads TGTGCCAGCAGTTCAGCTGCGCGCACTGAAGCTTTCTTT. The whole variable domain, filled in from reference TRBV2 and TRBJ1-1, reads EPEVTQTPSHQVTQMGQEVILRCVPISNHLYFYWYRQILGQKVEFLVSFYNNEISEKSEIFDDQFSVERPDGSNFTLKIRSTKLEDSAMYFCASSSAARTEAFFGQGTRLTVV.

V usage is TRBV7-9 and J usage is TRBJ2-1, with D perhaps matching TRBD1 or TRBD2 (5 bases each). Per the germline V gene, CDR1 is SEHNR and CDR2 is FQNEAQ (reference sequence). Deletions cut 5 bases from V and 5 bases from J, with 13 bases between. This CDR3 contains 14 residues. CDR3 sequence reads: CASSPGPSDNEQFF. The CDR3 nucleotides are TGTGCCAGCAGCCCGGGACCTTCGGACAATGAGCAGTTCTTC.

This rearrangement joins TRBV12-5 to TRBJ2-7; 12 bases map to TRBD2. With V trimmed by 1 base and J by 2 bases, 0 bases remained unmatched. The CDR3 is 15 residues long. The germline V gene encodes CDR1 LGHNT and CDR2 FRNRAP. CDR3 sequence (DNA): TGTGCTAGTGGTTTGGGACTAGCGGGAGCCTACGAGCAGTACTTC. This sequence encodes CASGLGLAGAYEQYF.

The chain is built from TRBV20-1 and TRBJ2-3, with 8 bases identical to TRBD2. The CDR3 is 15 amino acids. CDR1 and CDR2 from the germline V gene are DFQATT and SNEGSKA (reference sequence). V was clipped by 6 bases and J by 2 bases; unmatched bases: 10. CDR3: CSARSGRGSTDTQYF. In DNA form, the CDR3 reads TGCAGTGCCCGGAGCGGGAGAGGGTCCACAGATACGCAGTATTTT.

The rearrangement joins TRBV14 to TRBJ2-3; D is uncertain. The germline gives CDR1 SGHDN, CDR2 FVKESK. This CDR3 has 13 amino acids. The V end was cut by 5 bases, the J end by 4 bases, with 10 bases between. CDR3 nucleotides: TGTGCCAGCAGCTCACGGCCGGCAGATACGCAGTATTTT. Residues: CASSSRPADTQYF.

This clonotype appeared once. This rearrangement joins TRBV11-2 to TRBJ2-7; the D is unclear. The CDR3 length is 11 residues. V was cut by 7 bases and J by 6 bases, with 10 bases left in between. Germline lookup yields CDR1 SGHAT and CDR2 FQNNGV. The CDR3, as DNA: TGTGCCAGCACCCAGGCCGGCGAGCAGTACTTC. This gives the protein CASTQAGEQYF. The whole variable domain, filled in from reference TRBV11-2 and TRBJ2-7, reads EAGVAQSPRYKIIEKRQSVAFWCNPISGHATLYWYQQILGQGPKLLIQFQNNGVVDDSQLPKDRFSAERLKGVDSTLKIQPAKLEDSAVYLCASTQAGEQYFGPGTRLTVT.

The V call is TRBV18, the J call TRBJ2-7; maybe TRBD1 (5 bases). Germline CDR1 and CDR2: KGHSH and LQKENI. The CDR3 runs to 13 residues. The V end lost 5 bases, the J end lost 7 bases, and 15 bases lay between the germline ends. In DNA, the CDR3 is TGTGCCAGCTCATTGGACCCGGCAGGGGAGCAGTACTTC. Translating it yields CASSLDPAGEQYF. The full variable domain, completed using reference TRBV18 and TRBJ2-7, is NAGVMQNPRHLVRRRGQEARLRCSPMKGHSHVYWYRQLPEEGLKFMVYLQKENIIDESGMPKERFSAEFPKEGPSILRIQQVVRGDSAAYFCASSLDPAGEQYFGPGTRLTVT.

The rearrangement uses TRBV6-5 and TRBJ2-5; D tentatively reads TRBD1 or TRBD2 (5 bases each). From germline, CDR1 is MNHEY and CDR2 SVGAGI. Deletions cut 2 bases from V and 7 bases from J, with 17 bases between. CDR3 size: 15 residues. The CDR3 sequence: CASSYPLRDLGTQYF. In DNA, the CDR3 is TGTGCCAGCAGTTACCCGCTAAGGGACCTAGGGACCCAGTACTTC.

V is TRBV4-1 and J is TRBJ2-5; 7 positions agree with TRBD1. Trimming took 4 bases from V and 4 from J; bases not matched to a gene: 12. The CDR3 consists of 16 residues. Germline lookup yields CDR1 MGHRA and CDR2 YSYEKL. CDR3 protein: CASSPTQITGVETQYF. The CDR3 DNA reads TGCGCCAGCAGCCCAACGCAGATAACAGGGGTAGAGACCCAGTACTTC.